This T cell receptor (beta chain) was sequenced in a study of Ad26.COV2.S vaccination and SARS-CoV-2 variants. Clones were sequenced by immunoSEQ multiplex PCR, and TCRdb holds only the in-frame ones, with some missing. This sample has more than 40,000 clones, with roughly 84% found just once. Study findings and constraints: It was found that vaccine and placebo recipients had similar non-spike TCR breadth. The TCR breadth and depth analyses may have produced an underestimate of total T cell responses. It was vaccine recipients, not placebo recipients, who had the higher spike-specific TCR breadth.

For this clone: The antigen is unknown.

Germline V lookup: CDR1 MNHEY, CDR2 SMNVEV (reference sequence). The CDR3 spans 12 residues. V lost 2 bases, J lost 9 bases, and 8 bases lay in between. V usage is TRBV27 and J usage is TRBJ1-5; D might be TRBD1 (5 bases). Sequencing was performed on peripheral blood, taken after recovery from COVID-19. The clonotype originates from a human donor who had recovered from COVID-19. The CDR3 reads CASSLGGGPQHF. In DNA form, the CDR3 reads TGTGCCAGCAGTTTAGGGGGAGGGCCCCAGCATTTT.